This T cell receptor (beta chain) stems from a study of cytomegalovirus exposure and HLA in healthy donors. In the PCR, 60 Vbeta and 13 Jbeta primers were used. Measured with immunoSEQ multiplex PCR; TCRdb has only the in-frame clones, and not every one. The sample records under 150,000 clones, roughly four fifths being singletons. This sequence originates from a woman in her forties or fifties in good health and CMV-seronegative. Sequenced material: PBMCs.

CDR3 DNA: TGTGCCAGTAGCCGGGACAGGACGAGGGACAATCAGCCCCAGCATTTT. As protein: CASSRDRTRDNQPQHF. V and J are TRBV19 and TRBJ1-5, with 8 bases identical to TRBD1. The CDR3 runs 16 residues. V lost 6 bases and J lost 3; bases outside the gene matches: 10. Germline assignment: CDR1 LNHDA and CDR2 SQIVND (reference sequence).